A single sample gave rise to the 7 T cell receptor beta chains below, sequenced in a study of cytomegalovirus exposure and HLA in healthy donors. Researchers ran the PCR with 60 Vbeta and 13 Jbeta primers. Using immunoSEQ multiplex PCR, the repertoire was profiled, and TCRdb retains in-frame clones only, with some absent. The sample yields around 140,000 clones, around three fifths seen once. Sample: PBMCs. The origin of the receptors is a male donor in good health and CMV-seronegative.

This clone has only a few counts. The gene calls are TRBV5-4 and TRBJ1-2, with 7 bases lining up with TRBD1. V was pared by 3 bases and J by 4 bases, with 15 bases of the junction left unmatched. In germline, CDR1 is SGHNT, CDR2 YYREEE (reference sequence). The CDR3 runs 17 residues. This chain's CDR3 is CASSSAADRIVGYGYTF. CDR3 nucleotide sequence: TGTGCCAGCAGCTCGGCCGCGGACAGGATAGTAGGCTATGGCTACACCTTC.

A few counts support this clone. V is TRBV27 and J is TRBJ2-7; possibly TRBD2 for D (6 bases). The CDR3 has 15 amino acids. Trimming pared 6 bases from V and 2 bases from J, leaving 17 bases between. Looked up from germline, CDR1 is MNHEY and CDR2 is SMNVEV (reference sequence). CDR3 protein: CASRSGVYGAYEQYF. CDR3 coding DNA: TGTGCCAGCAGATCGGGAGTTTATGGGGCCTACGAGCAGTACTTC.

This clone was picked up a small number of times. The J gene is TRBJ2-5, the V gene TRBV5-8; possibly TRBD1 for D (6 bases). V gave up 3 bases and J gave up 5 bases, with 17 bases separating them. Germline values: CDR1 SGHTS, CDR2 YDEGEE. The CDR3 is 15 residues long. CDR3 sequence reads: CASSSGDTGSETQYF. CDR3 sequence (DNA): TGTGCCAGCAGCTCGGGCGACACAGGGTCGGAGACCCAGTACTTC.

The chain employs TRBV30 and TRBJ2-3; weak D call: TRBD1 (5 bases). This CDR3 region has 13 residues. Looked up from germline, CDR1 is GTSNPN and CDR2 is SVGIG (reference sequence). The V end was cut by 1 base, the J end by 2 bases, with 7 bases between. The CDR3, as DNA: TGTGCCTGGAGTGGACAGCTCACAGATACGCAGTATTTT. Translation: CAWSGQLTDTQYF.

The gene calls are TRBV29-1 and TRBJ2-1; no reliable D call. Looked up from germline, CDR1 is SQVTM and CDR2 is ANQGSEA. The CDR3 contains 14 residues. V lost 4 bases to trimming and J lost 3 bases, with 13 bases between them. CDR3 sequence (DNA): TGCAGCGTTGCCCGGTTATCGGGCTACAATGAGCAGTTCTTC. Translated, it gives CSVARLSGYNEQFF.

The rearrangement uses TRBV5-6 and TRBJ1-6; 8 positions match TRBD1. Germline V gene data show CDR1 as SGHDT and CDR2 as YYEEEE. The V segment lost 5 bases and the J segment 0 bases; nucleotides outside the gene matches: 13. The CDR3 has 19 residues. This CDR3 reads CASRWTGSDFLSYNSPLHF. Here the CDR3 DNA reads TGTGCCAGCAGATGGACAGGGTCCGATTTTCTCTCCTATAATTCACCCCTCCACTTT.

This clone turned up a few times. The V gene is TRBV2, the J gene TRBJ1-2; 8 bases match TRBD1. Trimming removed 6 bases from V and 8 bases from J; junction bases left unmatched: 11. Germline assignment: CDR1 SNHLY and CDR2 FYNNEI. The CDR3 covers 14 residues. For the CDR3, the DNA is TGTGCCAGCAGAAGGACAGGGAACCTAAAAGGCTACACCTTC. As protein: CASRRTGNLKGYTF.